This T cell receptor (beta chain) was found in a study of blood T cell repertoires in COVID-19. Germline-derived CDR1 and CDR2 are MRHNA and SNTAGT. This CDR3 has 15 amino acids. Unmatched junction bases numbered 7, after V lost 2 bases and J lost 6 bases. TCRdb's table, derived via immunoSEQ multiplex PCR, lists solely in-frame clones and lacks some. The table includes over 70,000 clones, 90% detected once. The source of this sequence is a man between 18 and 35 years old with COVID-19, enrolled during active disease. The specimen sequenced was peripheral blood. The rearrangement joins TRBV6-4 to TRBJ2-1, with TRBD2 matching 7 bases. CDR3 residues: CASSDGAGVPNEQFF. In nucleotides, the CDR3 is TGTGCCAGCAGTGACGGGGCGGGAGTGCCCAATGAGCAGTTCTTC.